Listed here are 26 T cell receptor beta chains from one sample, sequenced in a study of blood T cell repertoires in COVID-19. The protocol was immunoSEQ multiplex PCR, while the TCRdb copy is restricted to in-frame clones and leaves out a portion. The table shows 150,000 to 200,000 clones, with more than 80% occurring only once. Sample: peripheral blood. These receptors were taken from a human donor in a cohort sampled during active COVID-19.

The chain carries TRBV30 and TRBJ1-2, with 9 bases matching TRBD1. CDR3 size: 16 residues. With V trimmed by 0 bases and J by 8 bases, 13 bases remained unmatched. Germline V gene lookup returns CDR1 GTSNPN and CDR2 SVGIG (reference sequence). CDR3 residues: CAWSVSRTGAGVGYTF. Written as DNA, the CDR3 is TGTGCCTGGAGTGTATCCCGGACAGGGGCCGGGGTAGGCTACACCTTC.

The V call is TRBV7-2, the J call TRBJ1-5; no clear D gene. Germline V gene sequence: CDR1 SGHTA, CDR2 FQGNSA. The CDR3 has 15 amino acids. Deletions cut 5 bases from V and 4 bases from J, with 15 bases between. CDR3 amino acids: CASSPTPRGNQPQHF. The CDR3 coding sequence is TGTGCCAGCAGCCCCACCCCAAGAGGGAATCAGCCCCAGCATTTT.

The genes are TRBV24-1 and TRBJ2-2; tentative D call: TRBD2 (5 bases). Germline lookup yields CDR1 KGHDR and CDR2 SFDVKD. This CDR3 is built from 12 residues. The V gene lost 10 bases and the J gene lost 6 bases, with 11 bases spanning the gap. The CDR3 nucleotides read TGTGCCACAAGCACGAGGGCCGGGGAGCTGTTTTTT. This sequence encodes CATSTRAGELFF.

Here the CDR3 reads CASSQAWTGAGNTIYF. The CDR3 DNA reads TGCGCCAGCAGCCAAGCATGGACAGGGGCCGGAAACACCATATATTTT. The chain has TRBV4-3 and TRBJ1-3; 9 bases line up with TRBD1. The J segment lost 4 bases and the V segment lost 1 base, leaving 5 bases of the junction unmatched. Germline values: CDR1 LGHNA, CDR2 YSLEER. There are 16 residues in the CDR3.

The rearrangement joins TRBV27 to TRBJ2-3; D is uncertain. Trimming removed 3 bases at V and 2 bases at J, with 15 bases between. In germline, CDR1 is MNHEY, CDR2 SMNVEV (reference sequence). The CDR3 has 16 residues. The CDR3 DNA reads as TGTGCCAGCAGTTTGTCAAAGAGCAAAATCACAGATACGCAGTATTTT. It is translated as CASSLSKSKITDTQYF.

V and J are TRBV5-8 and TRBJ2-6; no reliable D call. Germline V gene data show CDR1 as SGHTS and CDR2 as YDEGEE. The V gene lost 2 bases and the J gene lost 0 bases, with 6 bases spanning the gap. CDR3 length equals 15 residues. The CDR3 region is CASSFRVSGANVLTF. In DNA, the CDR3 is TGTGCCAGCAGCTTTCGAGTCTCTGGGGCCAACGTCCTGACTTTC.

V and J are TRBV24-1 and TRBJ2-2; TRBD1 is a possible D gene (6 bases). V lost 7 bases and J lost 8, with 13 bases in between. Germline V gene sequence: CDR1 KGHDR, CDR2 SFDVKD. The CDR3 has 13 residues. The CDR3 sequence: CATRGASGGELFF. As DNA, the CDR3 is TGTGCCACCAGGGGGGCCTCCGGGGGGGAGCTGTTTTTT.

This chain joins TRBV6-1 and TRBJ1-5; TRBD1 might be the D (6 bases). V dropped 0 bases and J dropped 6 bases, with 15 bases sitting between them. The CDR3 is 16 residues long. From germline, CDR1 is MNHNS and CDR2 SASEGT. Here the CDR3 reads CASSEALGHQGQPQHF. The CDR3 DNA sequence: TGTGCCAGCAGTGAAGCGTTGGGACATCAGGGTCAGCCCCAGCATTTT.

This clone was recorded a few times. The rearrangement links TRBV30 to TRBJ1-2; D unresolved. The CDR3 length is 11 residues. Trimming left V 1 base short and J 5 bases short, with 5 bases between. Per the germline V gene, CDR1 is GTSNPN and CDR2 is SVGIG (reference sequence). This CDR3 reads CAWSDRYGYTF. The CDR3 DNA is TGTGCCTGGAGTGACCGGTATGGCTACACCTTC.

The chain recombines TRBV5-1 with TRBJ2-5; no reliable D call. Trimming stripped 0 bases from V and 3 bases from J, with 9 bases between. The CDR3 has 14 amino acids. In germline, CDR1 is SGHRS, CDR2 YFSETQ. In DNA form, the CDR3 reads TGCGCCAGCAGCTTGGAACGGGTGGAAGAGACCCAGTACTTC. Protein: CASSLERVEETQYF.

In this sample, this clone turned up a few times. This chain connects TRBV12-5 to TRBJ2-2; D perhaps matches TRBD1 (6 bases). V lost 1 base to trimming and J lost 4 bases, with 7 bases between them. Germline values: CDR1 LGHNT, CDR2 FRNRAP. The CDR3 runs to 14 residues. CDR3 residues: CASGLDRATGELFF. CDR3 sequence (DNA): TGTGCTAGTGGTTTGGACAGGGCCACCGGGGAGCTGTTTTTT.

This chain uses TRBV9 with TRBJ1-5; possible D gene TRBD1, 6 bases. Germline lookup yields CDR1 SGDLS and CDR2 YYNGEE. The CDR3 contains 14 residues. The V end lost 3 bases, the J end lost 3 bases, and 10 bases lay between the germline ends. CDR3 coding DNA: TGTGCCAGCAGCGGTGGACAGAACAATCAGCCCCAGCATTTT. Protein sequence: CASSGGQNNQPQHF.

V and J are TRBV6-1 and TRBJ2-3; 10 bases map to TRBD2. Per the germline V gene, CDR1 is MNHNS and CDR2 is SASEGT. There are 17 residues in the CDR3. Germline trimming cut 1 base from V and 3 bases from J; bases unmatched to any gene: 7. The CDR3 nucleotides read TGTGCCAGCAGTGAAGTGGCTAGCGGGAGAGTTACAGATACGCAGTATTTT. It yields the protein CASSEVASGRVTDTQYF.

The rearrangement links TRBV9 to TRBJ1-5, with D unclear. The germline CDR1 and CDR2 sequences are SGDLS and YYNGEE. Trimming stripped 4 bases from V and 0 bases from J, with 5 bases between. The CDR3 sequence is 13 residues long. The DNA of the CDR3 is TGTGCCAGCAGCCCCTATAGCAATCAGCCCCAGCATTTT. Translated: CASSPYSNQPQHF.

The chain couples TRBV5-4 to TRBJ2-3, with TRBD2 matching over 7 bases. CDR3 length: 15 residues. Germline V gene sequence: CDR1 SGHNT, CDR2 YYREEE (reference sequence). V was clipped by 0 bases and J by 5 bases; unmatched bases: 6. The CDR3 is CASSLDGTTGDTQYF. The CDR3 region has the DNA TGTGCCAGCAGCTTGGATGGGACTACGGGAGATACGCAGTATTTT.

This chain connects TRBV29-1 to TRBJ1-4, with 12 bases that match TRBD1. CDR3 size: 13 residues. In germline, CDR1 is SQVTM, CDR2 ANQGSEA. Trimming cost V 7 bases and J 7 bases; bases outside gene matches: 4. As DNA, the CDR3 is TGCAGCGCCGGGGGACAGGGGGCTGAAAAACTGTTTTTT. Amino acids: CSAGGQGAEKLFF. Full variable domain (remainder filled in from reference TRBV29-1 and TRBJ1-4): SAVISQKPSRDICQRGTSLTIQCQVDSQVTMMFWYRQQPGQSLTLIATANQGSEATYESGFVIDKFPISRPNLTFSTLTVSNMSPEDSSIYLCSAGGQGAEKLFFGSGTQLSVL.

This sequence joins TRBV27 and TRBJ2-1; 7 bases match TRBD2. CDR1 is MNHEY, CDR2 SMNVEV, per germline (reference sequence). The CDR3 consists of 14 residues. J was trimmed by 7 bases and V by 5 bases; bases with no gene match: 8. The CDR3 is CASSERGPVNEQFF. The CDR3 nucleotides read TGTGCCAGCAGTGAGCGGGGCCCGGTGAATGAGCAGTTCTTC.

The CDR3 nucleotides are TGTGCCAGCACCCGGGGGGCCACCCAACAAGAGACCCAGTACTTC. It yields the protein CASTRGATQQETQYF. The rearrangement uses TRBV7-9 and TRBJ2-5, with D possibly TRBD2 on 7 matching bases. The CDR3 is 15 amino acids. CDR1 SEHNR and CDR2 FQNEAQ come from the germline V gene (reference sequence). V was shortened by 7 bases and J by 2 bases, with 17 bases between the two germline ends.

The J gene is TRBJ2-1, the V gene TRBV5-1; 9 positions match TRBD2. The J segment lost 8 bases and the V segment lost 7 bases, leaving 13 bases of the junction unmatched. The CDR3 is 15 residues long. Per germline, CDR1 SGHRS and CDR2 YFSETQ. As DNA, the CDR3 is TGCGCCAGCCGGCGGTCGAGCGGGAGGTTTGATGAGCAGTTCTTC. The encoded protein is CASRRSSGRFDEQFF. Full variable domain (remainder filled in from reference TRBV5-1 and TRBJ2-1): KAGVTQTPRYLIKTRGQQVTLSCSPISGHRSVSWYQQTPGQGLQFLFEYFSETQRNKGNFPGRFSGRQFSNSRSEMNVSTLELGDSALYLCASRRSSGRFDEQFFGPGTRLTVL.

Here the CDR3 DNA reads TGTGCCAGTAGTATCCTGGGACTTCGGGGTAAACAGCCCCAGCATTTT. It yields the protein CASSILGLRGKQPQHF. V usage is TRBV19 and J usage is TRBJ1-5; TRBD1 might be the D (5 bases). The V end was cut by 3 bases, the J end by 7 bases, with 19 bases between. CDR3 length: 16 residues. Looked up from germline, CDR1 is LNHDA and CDR2 is SQIVND (reference sequence).

This clone came up once. The rearrangement uses TRBV4-1 and TRBJ2-2; D perhaps matches TRBD1 (7 bases). This CDR3 has 15 residues. CDR1 is MGHRA and CDR2 is YSYEKL in the germline V gene. The germline V and J ends were trimmed by 3 bases and 5 bases, with 13 bases remaining between them. The CDR3 loop reads CASSQAGGRTGELFF. In DNA form, the CDR3 reads TGCGCCAGCAGCCAGGCAGGGGGGCGGACCGGGGAGCTGTTTTTT.

The genes are TRBV2 and TRBJ2-3, with TRBD2 matching 11 bases. Looked up from germline, CDR1 is SNHLY and CDR2 is FYNNEI. This CDR3 contains 18 residues. V lost 6 bases and J lost 0; bases outside the gene matches: 11. This CDR3 reads CASRPTSGGGPSTDTQYF. CDR3 sequence (DNA): TGTGCCAGCAGGCCCACTAGCGGGGGAGGCCCTAGCACAGATACGCAGTATTTT.

The rearrangement links TRBV27 to TRBJ2-2; D unresolved. Germline V gives CDR1 MNHEY, CDR2 SMNVEV (reference sequence). V lost 4 bases, J lost 6 bases, and 6 bases lay in between. There are 12 residues in the CDR3. The CDR3 nucleotides are TGTGCCAGCAGTTCATTGTCCGGGGAGCTGTTTTTT. It translates to CASSSLSGELFF.

This clone was counted a single time. In DNA form, the CDR3 reads TGTGCCAGCAGGCTTCGGACAGGGGATAATGAAAAACTGTTTTTT. The encoded protein is CASRLRTGDNEKLFF. V gene TRBV7-2 combines with J gene TRBJ1-4; 9 nucleotides align to TRBD1. The CDR3 is 15 amino acids. CDR1 SGHTA and CDR2 FQGNSA come from the germline V gene. Germline trimming cut 6 bases from V and 4 bases from J; bases unmatched to any gene: 6.

This clone was observed a few times. The chain combines TRBV30 with TRBJ2-1; D unclear. Trimming removed 2 bases at V and 4 bases at J, with 9 bases between. Looked up from germline, CDR1 is GTSNPN and CDR2 is SVGIG (reference sequence). CDR3 length: 13 amino acids. CDR3 nucleotides: TGTGCCTGGAGTCTGACACAATACAATGAGCAGTTCTTC. It is translated as CAWSLTQYNEQFF.

The chain employs TRBV6-8 and TRBJ1-3; D is unresolved. Trimming pared 5 bases from V and 2 bases from J, leaving 22 bases between. Germline-derived CDR1 and CDR2 are MNHGY and SAAAGT. This CDR3 spans 18 amino acids. DNA of the CDR3: TGTGCCAGCAGTACACATTGCCAGGAAGGCAAGACTGGAAACACCATATATTTT. Amino acids: CASSTHCQEGKTGNTIYF.